What follows are 21 T cell receptor beta chains derived from one specimen sequenced in a study of cytotoxic CD8 clonotypes in ibrutinib-treated CLL. Assay used: immunoSEQ multiplex PCR; TCRdb lists only in-frame clones, some missing. The sample records 250,000 to 350,000 clones, about 72% being singletons. Here the sequenced sample was PBMCs, taken at disease progression, from a patient treated with ibrutinib. Receptors originate from a human donor with chronic lymphocytic leukemia.

This clone was counted only a few times. V is TRBV5-1 and J is TRBJ2-2; TRBD1 agrees at 8 bases. CDR3 size: 15 residues. The V segment lost 0 bases and the J segment 5 bases; nucleotides outside the gene matches: 3. Germline loops: CDR1 SGHRS, CDR2 YFSETQ. The CDR3 nucleotides read TGCGCCAGCAGCTTGGTGACAGGGGTTACCGGGGAGCTGTTTTTT. Amino acids: CASSLVTGVTGELFF.

This chain links TRBV9 with TRBJ2-3; 13 nucleotides match TRBD2. Germline V lookup: CDR1 SGDLS, CDR2 YYNGEE. J gave up 8 bases and V 7 bases, and 10 bases lay outside the gene matches. The CDR3 has 15 amino acids. CDR3 sequence: CASGGLAGLVGTQYF. The CDR3 nucleotides read TGTGCCAGCGGGGGACTAGCGGGATTGGTGGGTACGCAGTATTTT.

The rearrangement joins TRBV6-1 to TRBJ1-2; D remains unclear. The V end lost 4 bases, the J end lost 6 bases, and 6 bases lay between the germline ends. Germline V gene data show CDR1 as MNHNS and CDR2 as SASEGT. This CDR3 is built from 11 residues. In DNA form, the CDR3 reads TGTGCCAGCAGTGTTAGGGATGGCTACACCTTC. This translates into CASSVRDGYTF.

As regards this clone: The junction and the germline gene differ at one end; a read error may be behind it. The chain employs TRBV27 and TRBJ2-7; D gene unclear. Germline CDR1 reads MNHEY; CDR2 reads SMNVEV (reference sequence). The CDR3 length is 13 residues. This CDR3 reads CASTLTSGGQFVF. The CDR3 region has the DNA TGTGCCAGCACCCTAACGAGTGGCGGTCAGTTTGTCTTC.

The V call is TRBV13, the J call TRBJ1-2; D gene uncertain. V was trimmed by 5 bases and J by 5 bases, leaving 9 bases between them. Looked up from germline, CDR1 is PRHDT and CDR2 is FYEKMQ (reference sequence). The CDR3 loop spans 12 amino acids. The CDR3: CASSTRRYGYTF. DNA for the CDR3: TGTGCCAGCAGCACCCGTAGGTATGGCTACACCTTC.

This chain links TRBV6-6 with TRBJ2-1; possibly TRBD1 or TRBD2 for D (5 bases each). The germline V gene has CDR1 MNHNY and CDR2 SVGAGI (reference sequence). This CDR3 is 12 amino acids long. V lost 5 bases and J 8 bases, leaving 10 bases between the germline ends. The CDR3 nucleotides are TGTGCCAGCAGTCTACCGGGACATGAGCAGTTCTTC. Its translation: CASSLPGHEQFF.

V and J are TRBV15 and TRBJ1-2, with D possibly being TRBD1 (6 bases). Trimming stripped 0 bases from V and 11 bases from J, with 19 bases between. The CDR3 sequence is 15 residues long. Germline V gene data show CDR1 as LNHNV and CDR2 as YYDKDF (reference sequence). DNA for the CDR3: TGTGCCACCAGCAGAGATCTAGATAGAGCAGGGGCTTACACCTTC. This encodes CATSRDLDRAGAYTF.

The chain couples TRBV5-3 to TRBJ2-1; the D is unclear. TRBV5-3 is annotated as an ORF whose role is uncertain. This CDR3 is built from 10 residues. V lost 0 bases, J lost 14 bases, and 6 bases lay in between. The CDR3 protein is CARSLEVEFF. The CDR3 DNA reads as TGTGCCAGAAGCTTGGAAGTTGAGTTCTTC.

Remarks on this clone: The junction does not match germline at one end; this may be a read error. The same CDR3 can be traced to other DNA sequences in this sample. The chain uses TRBV27 and TRBJ1-1; D call uncertain. The CDR3 sequence is 13 residues long. Germline CDR1 is MNHEY and CDR2 is SMNVEV (reference sequence). CDR3 bases: TGTGCCAGCCGTTTTCGGGGAAACACTGAAGCTTTCTTT. It encodes CASRFRGNTEAFF.

In this sample, this clone turned up a few times. The V and J genes are TRBV28 and TRBJ2-5, with no clear D. V was pared by 5 bases and J by 7 bases, with 8 bases between. CDR1 and CDR2 (germline): MDHEN, SYDVKM. There are 11 residues in the CDR3. The CDR3, as DNA: TGTGCCAGCAGTATAGGGTTGACCCAGTACTTC. This codes for CASSIGLTQYF.

The chain uses TRBV4-3 and TRBJ2-7; TRBD2 agrees at 8 bases. This CDR3 comprises 18 residues. Germline assignment: CDR1 LGHNA and CDR2 YSLEER. Trimming at V came to 0 bases and at J to 2 bases, leaving 12 bases not matched to a gene. The CDR3 DNA follows: TGCGCCAGCAGCCAAGAACTTTGGGCGGGAGGTGGCACCTACGAGCAGTACTTC. Translation: CASSQELWAGGGTYEQYF.

J is TRBJ2-3 and V is TRBV11-2, with 8 nucleotides matching TRBD1. Trimming removed 6 bases from V and 2 bases from J; junction bases left unmatched: 4. This CDR3 has 14 residues. Per the germline V gene, CDR1 is SGHAT and CDR2 is FQNNGV. CDR3 bases: TGTGCCAGCAGTTGGACAGGGCTCACAGATACGCAGTATTTT. Protein: CASSWTGLTDTQYF.

This clone occurred a few times. This sequence joins TRBV18 and TRBJ1-3; no firm D call. Between the trimmed V and J ends, which lost 0 bases and 2 bases, there was a span of 5 bases. In germline, CDR1 is KGHSH, CDR2 LQKENI. This CDR3 comprises 14 residues. CDR3 bases: TGTGCCAGCTCACCACCAGGGACTGGAAACACCATATATTTT. Encoded protein: CASSPPGTGNTIYF.

The chain couples TRBV9 to TRBJ2-5, with 8 bases that match TRBD2. This CDR3 is 13 amino acids long. V shed 0 bases and J 7 bases; nucleotides not matched to a gene: 2. In germline, CDR1 is SGDLS, CDR2 YYNGEE. CDR3 sequence reads: CASSVERESTQYF. The CDR3 DNA is TGTGCCAGCAGCGTAGAGCGGGAGTCGACCCAGTACTTC.

The V gene is TRBV10-2, the J gene TRBJ1-5; D unresolved. CDR1 is WSHSY and CDR2 is SAAADI in the germline V gene. V lost 6 bases to trimming and J lost 0 bases, with 15 bases between them. The CDR3 consists of 16 residues. CDR3 nucleotides: TGCGCCAGCAGCGAGGGCGGACGGAATAGCAATCAGCCCCAGCATTTT. Residues: CASSEGGRNSNQPQHF.

The chain has TRBV2 and TRBJ2-3; D is perhaps TRBD2 (6 bases). The CDR3 loop spans 12 amino acids. The V gene lost 8 bases and the J gene lost 5 bases, with 11 bases spanning the gap. CDR1 is SNHLY, CDR2 FYNNEI, per germline. The CDR3 nucleotides are TGTGCCAGCGAGCAGGGAGGAGATACGCAGTATTTT. As protein: CASEQGGDTQYF.

This rearrangement joins TRBV5-4 to TRBJ2-7; 7 bases are a match to TRBD2. The CDR3 runs to 14 residues. CDR1 and CDR2 (germline): SGHNT, YYREEE (reference sequence). The ends lost 1 base at V and 7 bases at J; junction bases unmatched: 8. The CDR3 here is CASSLSGRAEEQYF. Here the CDR3 DNA reads TGTGCCAGCAGCTTGAGTGGGAGGGCGGAGGAGCAGTACTTC.

V is TRBV6-5 and J is TRBJ2-5; 8 nucleotides line up with TRBD1. V lost 2 bases to trimming and J lost 4 bases; unmatched junction nucleotides: 3. This CDR3 spans 14 amino acids. Per the germline V gene, CDR1 is MNHEY and CDR2 is SVGAGI. The CDR3 DNA is TGTGCCAGCAGTTACGGACAGGGTGGAGAGACCCAGTACTTC. This encodes CASSYGQGGETQYF.

This chain joins TRBV18 and TRBJ2-3; 11 bases are shared with TRBD2. The CDR3 totals 19 residues. J was trimmed by 0 bases and V by 3 bases; bases with no gene match: 11. CDR1 is KGHSH and CDR2 is LQKENI in the germline V gene. Here the CDR3 DNA reads TGTGCCAGCTCACCGAGTACGCTAGCGGGGGGCCCGAGCACAGATACGCAGTATTTT. Protein product: CASSPSTLAGGPSTDTQYF.

The chain is built from TRBV19 and TRBJ2-7; D remains ambiguous. From germline, CDR1 is LNHDA and CDR2 SQIVND (reference sequence). The CDR3 sequence is 14 residues long. With 1 base removed from V and 0 bases from J, the gap between germline ends came to 7 bases. CDR3: CASSIVGSSYEQYF. CDR3 nucleotides: TGTGCCAGTAGTATAGTGGGTAGCTCCTACGAGCAGTACTTC.

V gene TRBV27 combines with J gene TRBJ2-7; 7 nucleotides agree with TRBD1. The CDR3 contains 16 residues. J was trimmed by 4 bases and V by 3 bases; bases with no gene match: 12. Germline assignment: CDR1 MNHEY and CDR2 SMNVEV (reference sequence). The CDR3 sequence is CASSFDRVPPWYEQYF. The CDR3 nucleotides are TGTGCCAGCAGTTTCGACAGGGTCCCACCTTGGTACGAGCAGTACTTC.